This record concerns one TCR beta chain sequence. Its specificity is not known. This sample is part of a study of T cells in localized non-small cell lung cancer. Libraries were prepared by immunoSEQ multiplex PCR; TCRdb keeps only in-frame clonotypes and omits some of them. The sample has 25,000 to 35,000 clones, about 80% seen once. The V end lost 3 bases, the J end lost 1 base, and 12 bases lay between the germline ends. The length of the CDR3 is 15 residues. Per the germline V gene, CDR1 is MNHEY and CDR2 is SMNVEV (reference sequence). Study findings and constraints: Patients showing higher blood T cell density tended to see longer overall survival.

The specimen was peripheral blood mononuclear cells, collected before any cancer treatment. This clonotype originated in a man between 40 and 69 years old with stage III lung adenocarcinoma. The genes are TRBV27 and TRBJ1-1, with a weak D call TRBD1 (5 bases). CDR3 DNA sequence: TGTGCCAGCAGTTTTTCGGTTGGGACGAACACTGAAGCTTTCTTT. It codes for CASSFSVGTNTEAFF.